This T cell receptor (beta chain) was recorded in a study of control samples from healthy donors and cancer patients. Assay used: immunoSEQ multiplex PCR; TCRdb lists only in-frame clones, some missing. This repertoire shows approximately 99,000 clones, approximately 84% found once; its top ten account for under 8.5%. V was clipped by 5 bases and J by 6 bases; unmatched bases: 10. The CDR3 sequence is 15 residues long. Per germline, CDR1 KGHSH and CDR2 LQKENI. The rearrangement links TRBV18 to TRBJ2-3; 8 nucleotides match TRBD1. Sequenced sample: blood. This TCR came from a man between 18 and 35 years old in good health. CDR3 DNA: TGTGCCAGCTCAAAGGAGACAGGGGAGCGGGATACGCAGTATTTT. Its translation: CASSKETGERDTQYF.